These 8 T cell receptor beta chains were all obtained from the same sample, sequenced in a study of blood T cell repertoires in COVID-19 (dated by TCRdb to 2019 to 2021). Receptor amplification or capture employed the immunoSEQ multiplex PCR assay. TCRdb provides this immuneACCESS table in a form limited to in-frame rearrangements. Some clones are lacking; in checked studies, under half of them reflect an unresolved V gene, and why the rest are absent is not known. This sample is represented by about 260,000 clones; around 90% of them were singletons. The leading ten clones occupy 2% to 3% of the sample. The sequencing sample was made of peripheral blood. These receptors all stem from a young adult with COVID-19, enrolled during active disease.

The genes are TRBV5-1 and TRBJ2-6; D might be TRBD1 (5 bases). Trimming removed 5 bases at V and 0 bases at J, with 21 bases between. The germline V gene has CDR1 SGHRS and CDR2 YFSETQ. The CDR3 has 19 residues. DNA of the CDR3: TGCGCCAGCAGACCCTACCCAGGGTCTTATGACTCTGGGGCCAACGTCCTGACTTTC. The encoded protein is CASRPYPGSYDSGANVLTF.

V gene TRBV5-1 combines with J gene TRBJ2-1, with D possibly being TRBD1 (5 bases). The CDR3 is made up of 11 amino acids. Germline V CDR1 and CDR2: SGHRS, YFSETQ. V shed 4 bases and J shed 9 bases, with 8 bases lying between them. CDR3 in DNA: TGCGCCAGCAGCGTCGACAGTGAGCAGTTCTTC. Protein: CASSVDSEQFF.

CDR3 nucleotide sequence: TGTGCCAGCAGTTGGTCCGGGAATAGCAATCAGCCCCAGCATTTT. This gives the protein CASSWSGNSNQPQHF. This rearrangement joins TRBV27 to TRBJ1-5; no definite D call. The CDR3 sequence is 15 residues long. Germline V gene data show CDR1 as MNHEY and CDR2 as SMNVEV (reference sequence). Trimming took 4 bases from V and 0 from J, leaving 10 bases between them.

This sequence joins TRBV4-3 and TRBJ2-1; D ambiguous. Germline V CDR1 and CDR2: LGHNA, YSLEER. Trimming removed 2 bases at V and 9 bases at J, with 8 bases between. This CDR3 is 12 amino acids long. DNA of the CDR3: TGCGCCAGCAGCCAACTTGGCGGTGAGCAGTTCTTC. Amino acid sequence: CASSQLGGEQFF.

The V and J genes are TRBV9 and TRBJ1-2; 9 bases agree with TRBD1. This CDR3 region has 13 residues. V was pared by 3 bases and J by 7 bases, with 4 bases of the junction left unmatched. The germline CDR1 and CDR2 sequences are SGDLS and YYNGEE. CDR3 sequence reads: CASSADRGFGYTF. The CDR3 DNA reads TGTGCCAGCAGCGCCGACAGGGGGTTTGGCTACACCTTC.

CDR3: CASSSQSGLTYNEQFF. CDR3 in DNA: TGTGCCAGCAGCTCCCAAAGCGGGTTAACCTACAATGAGCAGTTCTTC. The rearrangement uses TRBV11-2 and TRBJ2-1, with D possibly matching TRBD2 (6 bases). Germline V CDR1 and CDR2: SGHAT, FQNNGV. The V end was cut by 4 bases, the J end by 2 bases, with 15 bases between. The CDR3 sequence is 16 residues long.

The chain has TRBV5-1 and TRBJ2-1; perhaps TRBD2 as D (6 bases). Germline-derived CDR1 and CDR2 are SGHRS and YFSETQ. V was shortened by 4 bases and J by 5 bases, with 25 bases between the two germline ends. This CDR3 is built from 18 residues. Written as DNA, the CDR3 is TGCGCCAGCAGCCCAGGGACTTCTAGCGCCTCAAGTGACAATGAGCAGTTCTTC. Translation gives CASSPGTSSASSDNEQFF.

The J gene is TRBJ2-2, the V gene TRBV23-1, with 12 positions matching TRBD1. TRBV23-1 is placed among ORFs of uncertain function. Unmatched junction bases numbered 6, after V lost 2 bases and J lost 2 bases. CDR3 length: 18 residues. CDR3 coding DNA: TGCGCCAGCAGTCAACCAGACGGGACAGGGGGCAACACCGGGGAGCTGTTTTTT. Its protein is CASSQPDGTGGNTGELFF.